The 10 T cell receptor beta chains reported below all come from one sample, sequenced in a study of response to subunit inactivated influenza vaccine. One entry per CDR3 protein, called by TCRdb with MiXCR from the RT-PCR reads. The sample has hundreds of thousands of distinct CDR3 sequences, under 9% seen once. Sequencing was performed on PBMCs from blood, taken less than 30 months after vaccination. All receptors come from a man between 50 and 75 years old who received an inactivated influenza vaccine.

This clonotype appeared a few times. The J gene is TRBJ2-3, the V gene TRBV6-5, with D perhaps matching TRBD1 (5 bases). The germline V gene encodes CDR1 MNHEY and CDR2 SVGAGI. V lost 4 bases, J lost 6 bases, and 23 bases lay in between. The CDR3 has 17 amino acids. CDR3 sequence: CASSSRSFRTSTDTQYF. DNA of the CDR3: TGTGCCAGCAGTTCCCGATCCTTCAGGACATCGACGGATACGCAGTATTTT.

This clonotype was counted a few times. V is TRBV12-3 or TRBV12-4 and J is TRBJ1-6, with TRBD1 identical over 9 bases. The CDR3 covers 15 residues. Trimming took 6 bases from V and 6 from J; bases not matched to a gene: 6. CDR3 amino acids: CASSRGTGLNSPLHF. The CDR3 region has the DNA TGTGCCAGCAGCCGCGGGACAGGGCTTAATTCACCCCTCCACTTT.

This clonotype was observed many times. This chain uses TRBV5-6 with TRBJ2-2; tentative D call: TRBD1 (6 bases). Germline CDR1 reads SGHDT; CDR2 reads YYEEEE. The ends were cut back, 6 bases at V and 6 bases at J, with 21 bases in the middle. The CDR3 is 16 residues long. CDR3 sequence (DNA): TGTGCCAGCACCCCCGGCGGTAACAGGGTCGCCGGGGAGCTGTTTTTT. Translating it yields CASTPGGNRVAGELFF.

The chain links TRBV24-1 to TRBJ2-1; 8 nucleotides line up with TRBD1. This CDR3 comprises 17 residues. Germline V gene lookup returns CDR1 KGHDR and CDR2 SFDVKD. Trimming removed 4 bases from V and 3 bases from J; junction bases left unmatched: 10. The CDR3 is CATSDGQGMIDYNEQFF. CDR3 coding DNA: TGTGCCACCAGTGACGGACAGGGCATGATAGACTACAATGAGCAGTTCTTC.

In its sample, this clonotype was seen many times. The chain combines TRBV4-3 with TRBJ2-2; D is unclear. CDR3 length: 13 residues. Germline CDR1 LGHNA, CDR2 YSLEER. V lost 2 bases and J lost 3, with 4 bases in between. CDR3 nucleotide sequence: TGCGCCAGCAGCCAACCTTACACCGGGGAGCTGTTTTTT. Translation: CASSQPYTGELFF.

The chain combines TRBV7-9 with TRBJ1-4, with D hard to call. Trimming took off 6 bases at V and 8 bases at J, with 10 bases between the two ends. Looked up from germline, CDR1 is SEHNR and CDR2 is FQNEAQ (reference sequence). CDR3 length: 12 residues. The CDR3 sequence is CASRGSAEKLFF. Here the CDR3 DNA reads TGTGCCAGCAGGGGTTCCGCGGAAAAACTGTTTTTT.

CDR3 protein: CASSFLAGGLDEQYF. The DNA of the CDR3 is TGTGCCAGCAGCTTTCTAGCGGGGGGGCTGGACGAGCAGTACTTC. The gene calls are TRBV7-9 and TRBJ2-7; 12 nucleotides line up with TRBD2. The V segment lost 3 bases and the J segment 5 bases; nucleotides outside the gene matches: 5. Germline V gives CDR1 SEHNR, CDR2 FQNEAQ (reference sequence). The CDR3 length is 15 residues.

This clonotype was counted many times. The CDR3 sequence is CASSHPPLGTQYF. The DNA for the CDR3 is TGTGCCAGCAGCCATCCCCCTCTTGGGACCCAGTACTTC. The chain is built from TRBV7-2 and TRBJ2-5; D not resolved. V shed 5 bases and J shed 7 bases, with 14 bases lying between them. Germline V lookup: CDR1 SGHTA, CDR2 FQGNSA. The CDR3 extends over 13 amino acids.

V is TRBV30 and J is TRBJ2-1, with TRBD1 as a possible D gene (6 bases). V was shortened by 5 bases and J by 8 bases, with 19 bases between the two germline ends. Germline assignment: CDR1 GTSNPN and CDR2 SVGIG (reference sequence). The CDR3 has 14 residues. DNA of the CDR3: TGTGCCTGGGGTACAGGGCTGGGGGTGGATGAGCAGTTCTTC. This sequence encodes CAWGTGLGVDEQFF.

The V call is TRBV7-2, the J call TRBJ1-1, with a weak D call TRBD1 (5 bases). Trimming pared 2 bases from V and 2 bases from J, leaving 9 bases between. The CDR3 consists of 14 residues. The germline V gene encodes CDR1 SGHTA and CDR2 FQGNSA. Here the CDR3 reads CASSLMTVNTEAFF. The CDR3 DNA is TGTGCCAGCAGCTTAATGACAGTCAACACTGAAGCTTTCTTT.